This T cell receptor (beta chain) was retrieved from a study of shared clonotypes between healthy human individuals. Genomic DNA per cell subset filled all wells of several immunoSEQ plates. Each PCR replicate run on unsorted PBMC took in about 0.3 ug DNA, tens of thousands of T cell genomes. Clones were sequenced by immunoSEQ multiplex PCR, and TCRdb holds only the in-frame ones, with some missing. Of about half a million clones detected, 81% appear once; the ten largest clones hold about 13%. CDR1 and CDR2 from the germline V gene are SEHNR and FQNEAQ (reference sequence). The CDR3 runs 15 residues. Germline trimming cut 3 bases from V and 5 bases from J; bases unmatched to any gene: 9. Notes on the study in general: Since donors were few, the genetic and exposure-history diversity represented was limited.

HIV-negative, healthy adults without recent acute infections or vaccinations were the donors. This clone was detected once. Its antigen is currently unknown. Sequencing was performed on PBMCs. The TCR was taken from a woman aged 40 to 49 in good health. Some clones in this sample may be carry-over from other donors' samples. This chain joins TRBV7-9 and TRBJ2-5; 7 bases are shared with TRBD1. This chain's CDR3 is CASSFPTGSRETQYF. DNA for the CDR3: TGTGCCAGCAGCTTCCCGACAGGGTCTCGGGAGACCCAGTACTTC.